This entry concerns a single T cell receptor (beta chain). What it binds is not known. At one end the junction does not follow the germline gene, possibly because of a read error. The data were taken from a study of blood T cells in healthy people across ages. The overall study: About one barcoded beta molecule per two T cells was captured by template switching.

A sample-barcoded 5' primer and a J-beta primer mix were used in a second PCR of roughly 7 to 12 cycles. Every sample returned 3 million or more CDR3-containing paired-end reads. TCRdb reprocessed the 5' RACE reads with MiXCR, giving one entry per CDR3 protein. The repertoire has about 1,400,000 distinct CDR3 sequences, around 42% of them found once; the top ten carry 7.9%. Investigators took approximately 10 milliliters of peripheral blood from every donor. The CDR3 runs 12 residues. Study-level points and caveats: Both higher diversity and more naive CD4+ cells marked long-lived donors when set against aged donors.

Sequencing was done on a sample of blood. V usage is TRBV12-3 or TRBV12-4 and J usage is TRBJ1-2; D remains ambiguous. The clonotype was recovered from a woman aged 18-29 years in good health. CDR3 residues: CTSSRVSYGYTF. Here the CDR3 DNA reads TGTACCAGCAGTCGGGTCTCATATGGCTACACCTTC.